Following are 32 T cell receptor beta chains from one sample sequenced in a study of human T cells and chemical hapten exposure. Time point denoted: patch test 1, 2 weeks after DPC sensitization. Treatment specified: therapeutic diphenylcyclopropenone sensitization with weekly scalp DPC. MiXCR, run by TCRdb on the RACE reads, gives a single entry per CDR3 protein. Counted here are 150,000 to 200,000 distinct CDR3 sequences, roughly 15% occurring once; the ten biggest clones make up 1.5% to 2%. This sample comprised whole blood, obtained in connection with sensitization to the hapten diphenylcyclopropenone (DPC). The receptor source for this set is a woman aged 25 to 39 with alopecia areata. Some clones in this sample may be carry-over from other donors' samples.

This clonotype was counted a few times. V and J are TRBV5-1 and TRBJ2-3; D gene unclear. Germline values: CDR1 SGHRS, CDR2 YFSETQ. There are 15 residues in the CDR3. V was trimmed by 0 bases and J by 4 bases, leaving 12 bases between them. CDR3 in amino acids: CASSLGLEFADTQYF. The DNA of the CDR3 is TGCGCCAGCAGCTTGGGTTTGGAGTTTGCAGATACGCAGTATTTT.

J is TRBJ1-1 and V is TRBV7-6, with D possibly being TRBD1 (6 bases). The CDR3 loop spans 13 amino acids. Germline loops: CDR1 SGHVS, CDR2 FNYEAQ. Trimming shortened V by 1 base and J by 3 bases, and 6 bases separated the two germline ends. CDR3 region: CASSLGTDTEAFF. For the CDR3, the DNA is TGTGCCAGCAGCTTAGGGACAGACACTGAAGCTTTCTTT.

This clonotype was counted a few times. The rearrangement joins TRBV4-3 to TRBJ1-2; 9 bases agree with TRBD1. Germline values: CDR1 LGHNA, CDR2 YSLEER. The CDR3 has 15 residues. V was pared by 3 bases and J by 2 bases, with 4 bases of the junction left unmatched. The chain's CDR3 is CASSQLGQGNYGYTF. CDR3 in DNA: TGCGCCAGCAGCCAGCTCGGACAGGGGAACTATGGCTACACCTTC.

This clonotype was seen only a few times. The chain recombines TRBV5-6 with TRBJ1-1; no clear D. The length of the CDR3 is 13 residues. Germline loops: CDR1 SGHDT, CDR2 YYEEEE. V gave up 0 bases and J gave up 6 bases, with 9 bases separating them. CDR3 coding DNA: TGTGCCAGCAGCTTGGTGATCGAATCTGAAGCTTTCTTT. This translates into CASSLVIESEAFF.

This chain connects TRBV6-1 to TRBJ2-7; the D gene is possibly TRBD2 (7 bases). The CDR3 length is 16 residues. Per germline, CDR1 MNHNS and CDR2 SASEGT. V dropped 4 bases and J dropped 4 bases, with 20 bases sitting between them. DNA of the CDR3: TGTGCCAGCAGTGGAAAACAGGGAGGGAGGGTATACGAGCAGTACTTC. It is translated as CASSGKQGGRVYEQYF.

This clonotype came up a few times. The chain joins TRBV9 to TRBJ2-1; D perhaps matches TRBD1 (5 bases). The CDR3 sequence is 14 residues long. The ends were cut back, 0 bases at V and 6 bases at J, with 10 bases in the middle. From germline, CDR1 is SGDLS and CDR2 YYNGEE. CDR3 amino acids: CASSVGQGSNEQFF. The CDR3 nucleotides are TGTGCCAGCAGCGTAGGTCAGGGCAGCAATGAGCAGTTCTTC. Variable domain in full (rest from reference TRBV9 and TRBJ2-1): DSGVTQTPKHLITATGQRVTLRCSPRSGDLSVYWYQQSLDQGLQFLIQYYNGEERAKGNILERFSAQQFPDLHSELNLSSLELGDSALYFCASSVGQGSNEQFFGPGTRLTVL.

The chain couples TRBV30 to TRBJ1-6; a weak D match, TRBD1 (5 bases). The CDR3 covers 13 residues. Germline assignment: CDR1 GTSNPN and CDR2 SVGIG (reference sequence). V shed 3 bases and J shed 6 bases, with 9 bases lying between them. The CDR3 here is CAWRDNSNSPLHF. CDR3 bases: TGTGCCTGGAGGGACAACAGTAATTCACCCCTCCACTTT.

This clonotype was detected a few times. CDR3 nucleotides: TGTGCCTGGAGTACCGACAGGTATCTCGACGAGCAGTACTTC. It translates to CAWSTDRYLDEQYF. The chain employs TRBV30 and TRBJ2-7; tentative D call: TRBD1 (6 bases). This CDR3 is built from 14 residues. The germline V gene has CDR1 GTSNPN and CDR2 SVGIG (reference sequence). V was shortened by 2 bases and J by 5 bases, with 16 bases between the two germline ends.

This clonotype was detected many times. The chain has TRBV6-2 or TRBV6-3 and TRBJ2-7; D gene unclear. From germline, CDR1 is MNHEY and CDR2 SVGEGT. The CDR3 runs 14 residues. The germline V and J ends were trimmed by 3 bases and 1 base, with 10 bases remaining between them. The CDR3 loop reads CASSYHGPSYEQYF. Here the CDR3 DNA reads TGTGCCAGCAGTTATCACGGACCGTCCTACGAGCAGTACTTC.

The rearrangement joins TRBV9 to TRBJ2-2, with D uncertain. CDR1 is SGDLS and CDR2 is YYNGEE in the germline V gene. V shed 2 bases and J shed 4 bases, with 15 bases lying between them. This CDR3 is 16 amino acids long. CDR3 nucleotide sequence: TGTGCCAGCAGCGTTACAGTAACCTTAGGCACCGGGGAGCTGTTTTTT. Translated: CASSVTVTLGTGELFF. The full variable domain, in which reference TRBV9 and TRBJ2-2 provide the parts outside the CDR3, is DSGVTQTPKHLITATGQRVTLRCSPRSGDLSVYWYQQSLDQGLQFLIQYYNGEERAKGNILERFSAQQFPDLHSELNLSSLELGDSALYFCASSVTVTLGTGELFFGEGSRLTVL.

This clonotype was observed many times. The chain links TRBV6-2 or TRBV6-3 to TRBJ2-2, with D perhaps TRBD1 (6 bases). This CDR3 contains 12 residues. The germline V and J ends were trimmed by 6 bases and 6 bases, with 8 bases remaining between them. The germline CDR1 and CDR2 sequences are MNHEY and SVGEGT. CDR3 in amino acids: CASRQGSGELFF. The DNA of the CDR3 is TGTGCCAGCAGACAGGGTTCCGGGGAGCTGTTTTTT.

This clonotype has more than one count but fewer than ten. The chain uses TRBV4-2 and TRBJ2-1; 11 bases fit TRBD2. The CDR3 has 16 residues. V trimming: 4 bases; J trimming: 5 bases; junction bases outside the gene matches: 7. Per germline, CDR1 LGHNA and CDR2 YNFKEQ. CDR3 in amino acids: CASSRPGLAANNEQFF. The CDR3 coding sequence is TGTGCCAGCAGCCGGCCGGGACTAGCGGCTAACAATGAGCAGTTCTTC.

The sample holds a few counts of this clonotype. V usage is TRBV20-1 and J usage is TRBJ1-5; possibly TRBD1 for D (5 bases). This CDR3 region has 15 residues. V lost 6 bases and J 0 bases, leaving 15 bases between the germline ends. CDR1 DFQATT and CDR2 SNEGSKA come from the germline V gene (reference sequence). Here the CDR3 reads CSAQGATYSNQPQHF. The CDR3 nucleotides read TGCAGTGCCCAGGGCGCAACTTATAGCAATCAGCCCCAGCATTTT.

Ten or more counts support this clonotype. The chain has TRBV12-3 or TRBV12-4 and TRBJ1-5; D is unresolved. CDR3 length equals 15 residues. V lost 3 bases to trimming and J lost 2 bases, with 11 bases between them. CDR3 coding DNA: TGTGCCAGCAGTTTCGGTCGACATGGCAATCAGCCCCAGCATTTT. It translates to CASSFGRHGNQPQHF.

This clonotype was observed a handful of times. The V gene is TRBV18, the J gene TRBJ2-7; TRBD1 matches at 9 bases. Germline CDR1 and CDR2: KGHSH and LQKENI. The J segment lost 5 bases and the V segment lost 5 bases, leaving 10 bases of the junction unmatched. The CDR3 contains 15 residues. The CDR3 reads CASSATRDRVHEQYF. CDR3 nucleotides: TGTGCCAGCTCAGCTACCCGGGACAGGGTACACGAGCAGTACTTC.

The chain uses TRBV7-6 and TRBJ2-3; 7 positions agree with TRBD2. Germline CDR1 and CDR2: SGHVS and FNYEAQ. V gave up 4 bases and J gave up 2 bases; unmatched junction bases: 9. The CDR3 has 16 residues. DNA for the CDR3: TGTGCCAGCAGCTCTACTAGCGAGACTTACACAGATACGCAGTATTTT. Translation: CASSSTSETYTDTQYF.

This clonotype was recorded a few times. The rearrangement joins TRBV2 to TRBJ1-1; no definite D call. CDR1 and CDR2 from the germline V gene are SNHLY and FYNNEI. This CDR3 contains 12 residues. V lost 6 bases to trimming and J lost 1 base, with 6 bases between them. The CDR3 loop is CASRAANTEAFF. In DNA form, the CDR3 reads TGTGCCAGCAGGGCGGCGAACACTGAAGCTTTCTTT.

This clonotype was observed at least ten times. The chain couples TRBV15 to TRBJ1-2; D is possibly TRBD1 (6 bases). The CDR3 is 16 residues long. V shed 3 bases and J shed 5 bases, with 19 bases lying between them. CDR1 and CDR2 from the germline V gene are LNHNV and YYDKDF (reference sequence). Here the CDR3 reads CATSSAAGQKGYGYTF. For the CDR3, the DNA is TGTGCCACCAGCAGCGCTGCAGGACAGAAGGGTTATGGCTACACCTTC. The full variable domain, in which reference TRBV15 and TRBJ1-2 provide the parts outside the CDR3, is DAMVIQNPRYQVTQFGKPVTLSCSQTLNHNVMYWYQQKSSQAPKLLFHYYDKDFNNEADTPDNFQSRRPNTSFCFLDIRSPGLGDTAMYLCATSSAAGQKGYGYTFGSGTRLTVV.

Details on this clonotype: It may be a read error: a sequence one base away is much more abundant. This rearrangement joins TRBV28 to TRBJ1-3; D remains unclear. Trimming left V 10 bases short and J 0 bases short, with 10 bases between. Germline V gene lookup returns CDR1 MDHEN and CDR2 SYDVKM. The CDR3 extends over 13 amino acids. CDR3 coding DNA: TGTGCCAACACCCCGAACTCTGGAAACACCATATATTTT. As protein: CANTPNSGNTIYF.

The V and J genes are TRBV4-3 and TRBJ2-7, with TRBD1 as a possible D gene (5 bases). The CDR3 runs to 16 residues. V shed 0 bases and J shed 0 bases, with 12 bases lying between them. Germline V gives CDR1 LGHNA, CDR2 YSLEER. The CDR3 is CASSQDWGGSSYEQYF. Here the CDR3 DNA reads TGCGCCAGCAGCCAAGATTGGGGCGGTAGCTCCTACGAGCAGTACTTC.

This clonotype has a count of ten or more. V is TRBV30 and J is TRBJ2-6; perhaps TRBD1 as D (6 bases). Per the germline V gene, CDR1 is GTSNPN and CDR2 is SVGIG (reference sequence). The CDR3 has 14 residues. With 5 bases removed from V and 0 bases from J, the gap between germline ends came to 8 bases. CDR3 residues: CAWETGSGANVLTF. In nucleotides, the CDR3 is TGTGCCTGGGAGACAGGCTCTGGGGCCAACGTCCTGACTTTC.

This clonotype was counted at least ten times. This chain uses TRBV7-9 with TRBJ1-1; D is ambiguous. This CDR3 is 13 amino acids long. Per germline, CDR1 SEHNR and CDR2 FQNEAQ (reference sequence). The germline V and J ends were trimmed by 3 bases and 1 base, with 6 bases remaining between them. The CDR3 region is CASSFKGNTEAFF. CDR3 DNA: TGTGCCAGCAGCTTTAAGGGGAACACTGAAGCTTTCTTT.

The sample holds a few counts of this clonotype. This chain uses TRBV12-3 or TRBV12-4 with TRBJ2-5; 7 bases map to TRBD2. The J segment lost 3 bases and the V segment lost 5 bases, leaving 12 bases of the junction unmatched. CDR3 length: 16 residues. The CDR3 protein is CASSRTYGLGKETQYF. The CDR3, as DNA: TGTGCCAGCAGTAGAACCTACGGACTAGGGAAAGAGACCCAGTACTTC.

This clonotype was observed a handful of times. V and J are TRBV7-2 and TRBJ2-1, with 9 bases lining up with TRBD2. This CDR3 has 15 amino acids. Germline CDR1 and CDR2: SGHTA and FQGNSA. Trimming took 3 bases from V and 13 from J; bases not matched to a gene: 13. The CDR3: CASSFTLAGGYGQFF. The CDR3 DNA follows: TGTGCCAGCAGCTTTACGTTGGCGGGAGGGTATGGCCAGTTCTTC.

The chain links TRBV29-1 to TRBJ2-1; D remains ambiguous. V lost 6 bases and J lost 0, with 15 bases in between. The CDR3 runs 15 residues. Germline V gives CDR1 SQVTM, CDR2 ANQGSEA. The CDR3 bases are TGCAGCGTATCGACACTCGCGAGCTCCTACAATGAGCAGTTCTTC. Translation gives CSVSTLASSYNEQFF.

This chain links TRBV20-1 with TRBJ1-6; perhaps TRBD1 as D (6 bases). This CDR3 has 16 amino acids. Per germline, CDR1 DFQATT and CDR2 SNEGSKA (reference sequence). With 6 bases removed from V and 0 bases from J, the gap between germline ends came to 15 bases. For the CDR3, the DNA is TGCAGTGCGCCGCAGGGGACGAGCTCCTATAATTCACCCCTCCACTTT. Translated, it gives CSAPQGTSSYNSPLHF.

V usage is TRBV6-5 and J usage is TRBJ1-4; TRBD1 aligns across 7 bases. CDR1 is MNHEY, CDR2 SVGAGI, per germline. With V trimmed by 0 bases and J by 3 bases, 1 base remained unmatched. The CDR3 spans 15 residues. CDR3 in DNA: TGTGCCAGCAGTTACTCGGGACAGCCTAATGAAAAACTGTTTTTT. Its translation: CASSYSGQPNEKLFF.

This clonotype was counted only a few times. The DNA of the CDR3 is TGTGCCAGCAGCTTCCGACGCGGGGATGAGCAGTTCTTC. It yields the protein CASSFRRGDEQFF. The chain carries TRBV7-9 and TRBJ2-1, with a tentative D call TRBD2 (6 bases). V was shortened by 3 bases and J by 8 bases, with 11 bases between the two germline ends. Germline V gene data show CDR1 as SEHNR and CDR2 as FQNEAQ (reference sequence). The CDR3 extends over 13 amino acids.

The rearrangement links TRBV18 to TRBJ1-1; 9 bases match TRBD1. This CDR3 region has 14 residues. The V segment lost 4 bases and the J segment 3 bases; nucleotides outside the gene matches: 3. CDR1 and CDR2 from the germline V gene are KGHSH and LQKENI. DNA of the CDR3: TGTGCCAGCTCACTAGGACAGGGGTACACTGAAGCTTTCTTT. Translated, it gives CASSLGQGYTEAFF.

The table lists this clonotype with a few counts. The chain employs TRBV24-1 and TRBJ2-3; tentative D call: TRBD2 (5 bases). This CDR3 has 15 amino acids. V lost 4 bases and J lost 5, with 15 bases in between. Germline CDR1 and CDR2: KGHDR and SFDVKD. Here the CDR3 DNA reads TGTGCCACCAGTGACCTGGGAGTGAGCGGAGATACGCAGTATTTT. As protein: CATSDLGVSGDTQYF.

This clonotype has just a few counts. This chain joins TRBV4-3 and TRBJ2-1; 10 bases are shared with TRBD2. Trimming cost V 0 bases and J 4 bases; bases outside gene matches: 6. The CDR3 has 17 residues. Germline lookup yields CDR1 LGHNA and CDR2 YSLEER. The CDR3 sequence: CASSQDARTSGYNEQFF. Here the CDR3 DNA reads TGCGCCAGCAGCCAAGATGCTAGGACTAGCGGTTACAATGAGCAGTTCTTC.

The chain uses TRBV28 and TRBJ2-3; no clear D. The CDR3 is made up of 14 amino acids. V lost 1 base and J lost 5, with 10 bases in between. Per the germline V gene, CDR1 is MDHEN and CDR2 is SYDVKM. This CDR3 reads CASSLSPREDTQYF. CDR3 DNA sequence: TGTGCCAGCAGTTTATCCCCTCGAGAAGATACGCAGTATTTT.